Shown below are 29 T cell receptor beta chains from a single sample sequenced in a study of radiotherapy plus CTLA-4 blockade in lung cancer. Sequenced by immunoSEQ multiplex PCR; TCRdb stores in-frame clones only, minus some. The sample holds 45,000 or so clones, around 72% seen once. Source: peripheral blood, taken from a patient treated with radiotherapy plus ipilimumab. The receptors derive from a human donor with non-small cell lung cancer who had a complete response to radiotherapy plus ipilimumab.

The rearrangement links TRBV27 to TRBJ2-2; 9 bases match TRBD2. Germline assignment: CDR1 MNHEY and CDR2 SMNVEV (reference sequence). The ends lost 4 bases at V and 4 bases at J; junction bases unmatched: 10. The CDR3 has 17 amino acids. The CDR3 bases are TGTGCCAGCAGTTCCCCTTTGCGGGGGGGAATCACCGGGGAGCTGTTTTTT. It specifies CASSSPLRGGITGELFF.

This clone was picked up one time. The genes are TRBV19 and TRBJ2-7; tentative D call: TRBD1 (5 bases). Trimming stripped 0 bases from V and 2 bases from J, with 8 bases between. CDR3 length: 14 residues. Germline-derived CDR1 and CDR2 are LNHDA and SQIVND (reference sequence). This chain's CDR3 is CASSIDQGTYEQYF. The CDR3 coding sequence is TGTGCCAGTAGTATAGATCAGGGAACCTACGAGCAGTACTTC. Together with reference TRBV19 and TRBJ2-7, the CDR3 gives the full variable domain: DGGITQSPKYLFRKEGQNVTLSCEQNLNHDAMYWYRQDPGQGLRLIYYSQIVNDFQKGDIAEGYSVSREKKESFPLTVTSAQKNPTAFYLCASSIDQGTYEQYFGPGTRLTVT.

V is TRBV7-2 and J is TRBJ2-3; D is unclear. The V gene's germline CDR1 is SGHTA and CDR2 FQGNSA. The CDR3 extends over 13 amino acids. V lost 0 bases, J lost 8 bases, and 9 bases lay in between. This CDR3 reads CASSLAVVGTQYF. Written as DNA, the CDR3 is TGTGCCAGCAGCTTAGCGGTGGTCGGTACGCAGTATTTT.

J is TRBJ2-1 and V is TRBV27; 8 positions agree with TRBD1. CDR3 length: 15 amino acids. Germline V gene sequence: CDR1 MNHEY, CDR2 SMNVEV (reference sequence). With V trimmed by 5 bases and J by 6 bases, 9 bases remained unmatched. CDR3 loop: CASSPWTGTLNEQFF. Here the CDR3 DNA reads TGTGCCAGCAGTCCTTGGACAGGGACCCTCAATGAGCAGTTCTTC.

V is TRBV2 and J is TRBJ1-2; the match to TRBD1 covers 9 bases. J was trimmed by 6 bases and V by 3 bases; bases with no gene match: 8. The germline gives CDR1 SNHLY, CDR2 FYNNEI. The CDR3 totals 15 residues. The CDR3 loop reads CASSDRTGALHGYTF. In DNA, the CDR3 is TGTGCCAGCAGTGATCGGACAGGGGCCCTACATGGCTACACCTTC.

The rearrangement uses TRBV27 and TRBJ2-7, with 11 bases identical to TRBD1. CDR3 size: 14 residues. With 3 bases clipped from V and 3 bases from J, the junction kept 1 base outside the gene matches. Germline V gene data show CDR1 as MNHEY and CDR2 as SMNVEV (reference sequence). The chain's CDR3 is CASSFGTGGYEQYF. Written as DNA, the CDR3 is TGTGCCAGCAGTTTTGGGACAGGGGGCTACGAGCAGTACTTC.

The chain combines TRBV18 with TRBJ2-2, with D perhaps matching TRBD2 (5 bases). Looked up from germline, CDR1 is KGHSH and CDR2 is LQKENI. Trimming cost V 5 bases and J 2 bases, with 9 bases left between them. The CDR3 runs to 14 residues. The CDR3 sequence: CASSTDLNTGELFF. The DNA for the CDR3 is TGTGCCAGCTCAACGGACTTAAACACCGGGGAGCTGTTTTTT.

The genes are TRBV28 and TRBJ2-7; TRBD1 agrees at 7 bases. The V gene end was trimmed by 5 bases and the J gene end by 0 bases; junction bases not matched to a gene: 7. CDR1 is MDHEN, CDR2 SYDVKM, per germline. The CDR3 is made up of 15 amino acids. CDR3 residues: CASSPHQGVSYEQYF. CDR3 DNA: TGTGCCAGCAGTCCCCACCAGGGGGTCTCCTACGAGCAGTACTTC.

The chain is built from TRBV25-1 and TRBJ2-7, with 8 positions matching TRBD1. This CDR3 has 15 residues. CDR1 is MGHDK and CDR2 is SYGVNS in the germline V gene. V was pared by 2 bases and J by 6 bases, with 9 bases of the junction left unmatched. The CDR3 bases are TGTGCCAGCAGTGAAAATAGGGACAGGTCGGCCGAGCAGTACTTC. This encodes CASSENRDRSAEQYF.

The chain uses TRBV18 and TRBJ1-5; unclear D gene. CDR1 KGHSH and CDR2 LQKENI come from the germline V gene. The ends were cut back, 6 bases at V and 4 bases at J, with 7 bases in the middle. The CDR3 is made up of 12 amino acids. CDR3 sequence (DNA): TGTGCCAGCTCCCCGGGGAATCAGCCCCAGCATTTT. Amino acid sequence: CASSPGNQPQHF.

The chain uses TRBV7-8 and TRBJ2-7; 7 bases match TRBD2. V was pared by 3 bases and J by 5 bases, with 10 bases of the junction left unmatched. This CDR3 contains 15 residues. Germline V gene lookup returns CDR1 SGHVS and CDR2 FQNEAQ. CDR3 nucleotide sequence: TGTGCCAGCAGCTTGTTACACGGGACTACTGACGAGCAGTACTTC. As protein: CASSLLHGTTDEQYF.

V is TRBV4-3 and J is TRBJ1-3; 8 bases fit TRBD1. The CDR3 is 17 residues long. Unmatched junction bases numbered 7, after V lost 2 bases and J lost 1 base. Looked up from germline, CDR1 is LGHNA and CDR2 is YSLEER. CDR3 protein: CASSQSWTGWSGNTIYF. CDR3 sequence (DNA): TGCGCCAGCAGCCAATCTTGGACAGGGTGGTCTGGAAACACCATATATTTT.

This rearrangement joins TRBV5-1 to TRBJ2-7; TRBD2 is a possible D gene (6 bases). The CDR3 is 15 residues long. The V end lost 2 bases, the J end lost 0 bases, and 12 bases lay between the germline ends. The germline V gene encodes CDR1 SGHRS and CDR2 YFSETQ. CDR3 nucleotide sequence: TGCGCCAGCAGCTTCCAATGGCGGGGCTCCTACGAGCAGTACTTC. Translating gives CASSFQWRGSYEQYF.

The chain combines TRBV28 with TRBJ1-2, with TRBD1 as a possible D gene (6 bases). The V and J ends lost 6 bases and 4 bases respectively, with 12 bases between them. Germline V CDR1 and CDR2: MDHEN, SYDVKM. The CDR3 is made up of 13 amino acids. The CDR3 region is CASSPRQVYGYTF. The CDR3, as DNA: TGTGCCAGCAGCCCCCGACAGGTCTATGGCTACACCTTC.

The chain uses TRBV6-1 and TRBJ1-1; D ambiguous. Trimming left V 6 bases short and J 6 bases short, with 8 bases between. CDR1 MNHNS and CDR2 SASEGT come from the germline V gene. The length of the CDR3 is 11 residues. The DNA for the CDR3 is TGTGCCAGCAGGACTGGTCCTGAAGCTTTCTTT. Translation gives CASRTGPEAFF.

The genes are TRBV30 and TRBJ1-2, with D perhaps TRBD1 (5 bases). Per the germline V gene, CDR1 is GTSNPN and CDR2 is SVGIG (reference sequence). V lost 1 base, J lost 4 bases, and 13 bases lay in between. The CDR3 spans 14 residues. The CDR3 is CAWSEAGIRYGYTF. CDR3 DNA: TGTGCCTGGAGTGAGGCAGGGATCCGCTATGGCTACACCTTC. The full variable domain, rest sourced from reference TRBV30 and TRBJ1-2, is SQTIHQWPATLVQPVGSPLSLECTVEGTSNPNLYWYRQAAGRGLQLLFYSVGIGQISSEVPQNLSASRPQDRQFILSSKKLLLSDSGFYLCAWSEAGIRYGYTFGSGTRLTVV.

The chain carries TRBV11-2 and TRBJ1-3, with TRBD1 identical over 10 bases. V was pared by 6 bases and J by 4 bases, with 12 bases of the junction left unmatched. Looked up from germline, CDR1 is SGHAT and CDR2 is FQNNGV. There are 17 residues in the CDR3. CDR3 residues: CASRYTRQGARGNTIYF. The CDR3 coding sequence is TGTGCCAGCAGATATACCCGACAGGGGGCGCGCGGAAACACCATATATTTT.

The rearrangement uses TRBV5-1 and TRBJ2-7; 7 bases agree with TRBD1. The CDR3 sequence is 14 residues long. Germline V gene lookup returns CDR1 SGHRS and CDR2 YFSETQ. Germline trimming cut 0 bases from V and 10 bases from J; bases unmatched to any gene: 10. CDR3 sequence (DNA): TGCGCCAGCAGCTTGGAAGGCCTCGGGACAGTTCAGTACTTC. It specifies CASSLEGLGTVQYF.

This clone has only a few counts. This chain joins TRBV28 and TRBJ2-7; D possibly corresponds to TRBD2 (6 bases). Deletions cut 10 bases from V and 0 bases from J, with 19 bases between. The CDR3 has 15 amino acids. From germline, CDR1 is MDHEN and CDR2 SYDVKM. The CDR3 nucleotides are TGTGCCACCCGACGGGCGGGACTCTACTCCTACGAGCAGTACTTC. Translating it yields CATRRAGLYSYEQYF.

This clone was picked up one time. The chain joins TRBV5-6 to TRBJ2-4, with D uncertain. Per germline, CDR1 SGHDT and CDR2 YYEEEE. The CDR3 consists of 13 residues. V lost 0 bases to trimming and J lost 4 bases, with 5 bases between them. In DNA form, the CDR3 reads TGTGCCAGCAGCTTGGGTGCGAAAAACATTCAGTACTTC. It specifies CASSLGAKNIQYF.

The CDR3 protein is CASSLGDRGQPQHF. The CDR3 nucleotides read TGCGCCAGCAGCTTGGGGGACAGGGGTCAGCCCCAGCATTTT. The rearrangement uses TRBV5-1 and TRBJ1-5; 10 bases fit TRBD1. Trimming removed 0 bases from V and 6 bases from J; junction bases left unmatched: 0. Germline values: CDR1 SGHRS, CDR2 YFSETQ. This CDR3 comprises 14 residues. The full variable domain, rest sourced from reference TRBV5-1 and TRBJ1-5, is KAGVTQTPRYLIKTRGQQVTLSCSPISGHRSVSWYQQTPGQGLQFLFEYFSETQRNKGNFPGRFSGRQFSNSRSEMNVSTLELGDSALYLCASSLGDRGQPQHFGDGTRLSIL.

This chain links TRBV18 with TRBJ2-2; 13 bases agree with TRBD2. There are 17 residues in the CDR3. Germline assignment: CDR1 KGHSH and CDR2 LQKENI. The junction had 1 base not matched to a gene; V was cut back by 1 base and J by 2 bases. The CDR3 region has the DNA TGTGCCAGCTCACCACGGACTAGCGGGGGTAACACCGGGGAGCTGTTTTTT. Translation: CASSPRTSGGNTGELFF.

The genes are TRBV19 and TRBJ1-2; 9 nucleotides agree with TRBD1. The CDR3 extends over 16 amino acids. In germline, CDR1 is LNHDA, CDR2 SQIVND (reference sequence). The J segment lost 5 bases and the V segment lost 6 bases, leaving 13 bases of the junction unmatched. The DNA for the CDR3 is TGTGCCAGTAGCTTATCACCGGACAGGGGTTGGTATGGCTACACCTTC. This codes for CASSLSPDRGWYGYTF.

J is TRBJ2-5 and V is TRBV6-1, with D tentatively TRBD1 (6 bases). The J call may be in error: the DNA end matches TRBJ2-7 better. The CDR3 totals 14 residues. Germline loops: CDR1 MNHNS, CDR2 SASEGT. CDR3 region: CASRDTGTSYEQYF. The CDR3, as DNA: TGTGCCAGCAGGGATACCGGGACAAGTTACGAGCAGTACTTC.

Comment on this clone: The junction and the germline gene differ at one end; a read error may be behind it. The chain is built from TRBV2 and TRBJ1-1; D gene unclear. The CDR3 length is 16 residues. From germline, CDR1 is SNHLY and CDR2 FYNNEI. The CDR3 is CASSPKTGILKTEAFF. Here the CDR3 DNA reads TGTGCCAGCAGTCCCAAAACCGGGATCTTGAAGACTGAAGCTTTCTTT.

The CDR3 spells CASSLTGLTSYNEQFF. CDR3 in DNA: TGTGCCAGCAGTCTAACGGGACTTACCTCCTACAATGAGCAGTTCTTC. The chain links TRBV28 to TRBJ2-1; D might be TRBD2 (6 bases). Germline-derived CDR1 and CDR2 are MDHEN and SYDVKM. The CDR3 length is 16 residues. V lost 5 bases and J lost 0, with 14 bases in between.

The J gene is TRBJ1-3, the V gene TRBV19, with 12 bases that match TRBD1. Germline V CDR1 and CDR2: LNHDA, SQIVND (reference sequence). There are 17 residues in the CDR3. V was pared by 4 bases and J by 7 bases, with 11 bases of the junction left unmatched. CDR3 protein: CASSTPLPGQGANTIYF. The DNA for the CDR3 is TGTGCCAGTAGTACCCCTCTGCCGGGACAGGGGGCGAACACCATATATTTT. The variable domain in full, completed from reference TRBV19 and TRBJ1-3, reads DGGITQSPKYLFRKEGQNVTLSCEQNLNHDAMYWYRQDPGQGLRLIYYSQIVNDFQKGDIAEGYSVSREKKESFPLTVTSAQKNPTAFYLCASSTPLPGQGANTIYFGEGSWLTVV.

The chain uses TRBV5-1 and TRBJ2-2, with 8 bases fitting TRBD2. The germline V gene encodes CDR1 SGHRS and CDR2 YFSETQ. CDR3 length: 16 residues. V trimming: 1 base; J trimming: 6 bases; junction bases outside the gene matches: 8. DNA for the CDR3: TGCGCCAGCAGCTTGTCGGCGGGAGGCTTATCCGGGGAGCTGTTTTTT. Amino acid sequence: CASSLSAGGLSGELFF.

The chain couples TRBV5-5 to TRBJ1-1; possible D gene TRBD1, 5 bases. CDR3 size: 14 residues. V gave up 2 bases and J gave up 0 bases, with 8 bases separating them. Germline lookup yields CDR1 SGHKS and CDR2 YYEKEE (reference sequence). Here the CDR3 DNA reads TGTGCCAGCAGCTTTCCAGGGCTGAACACTGAAGCTTTCTTT. Protein sequence: CASSFPGLNTEAFF. Filled out from reference TRBV5-5 and TRBJ1-1, the complete variable domain reads DAGVTQSPTHLIKTRGQQVTLRCSPISGHKSVSWYQQVLGQGPQFIFQYYEKEERGRGNFPDRFSARQFPNYSSELNVNALLLGDSALYLCASSFPGLNTEAFFGQGTRLTVV.